This T cell receptor beta chain appears in the sequencing data of a study of shared clonotypes between healthy human individuals (dated by TCRdb to 2020 to 2021). Study-wide context: A couple of women and a few men aged 18 to 49 years were included in the cohort. For each donor, three plates each were used for CD4 naive and CD4 memory, two plates were used for CD8 naive, and one plate was used for CD8 memory. Blood TCR repertoires of about five healthy adults were deeply sequenced to estimate repertoire size and the extent of clonotype sharing between individuals. Different laboratories and diverse techniques were used to prepare libraries and sequence TCR repertoires, to increase sequencing depth and limit assay-specific biases. Per donor, leukapheresis produced somewhere between about 0.85 and 8.9 billion PBMCs.

Trimming removed 6 bases from V and 5 bases from J; the gene matches leave 9 bases unexplained. CDR1 and CDR2 are read off the germline V gene (reference sequence) as MNHEY and SMNVEV. The CDR3 goes from the cysteine to the phenylalanine over 14 residues. Only the CDR3 region is kept as DNA, spanning 42 bases read in frame from base 1. About this clone: No cognate antigen has been identified for it. The sample holds no much larger clone one base away, and base qualities are not on file.

What the study reported, not specific to this receptor: Higher generation probabilities were observed for clonotypes shared by all four sorted-subset donors than for non-shared clonotypes. Sampling was limited to blood, and TCR repertoires in tissue likely differ from TCR repertoires in blood. When a handful of donors were compared, the shared fraction of clonotypes was approximately 5% for naive CD4, over 3% for naive CD8, more than 2% for memory CD4, and approximately 0.4% for memory CD8. Rarefaction of sorted-subset datasets indicated incomplete sequencing despite the large sequencing depth. Because the study included only a small number of donors, the genetic and exposure-history diversity represented was limited. Based on pairwise subsampling, the degree of clonotype sharing among donors was expected to be affected by sequencing depth. Naive subsets generally had larger estimated clonotype richness than memory subsets.

Using the deep immunoSEQ assay, multiplex PCR amplified TCR CDR3 regions from genomic DNA. Extracted genomic DNA from each cell subset was distributed evenly across all wells of several immunoSEQ 96-well plates, and each plate was treated as a replicate. Each replicate PCR for sorted subsets received about 220 ng genomic DNA, equal to tens of thousands of T cell genomes. Purified libraries were quantified with a Qubit 3.0 fluorometer, sized on a Bioanalyzer 2100, and re-quantified with the KAPA Library Quantification kit. A separate single-read 150-cycle Illumina NextSeq 550 flow cell was used to sequence each immunoSEQ 96-well plate. In the source study's methods: Because the immunoSEQ output held only junctional sequences and lacked quality scores, the filtering could not match the filtering applied to full-length reads. Sequences were annotated with PyIR, a Python wrapper for IgBLAST v1.9, and V/J genes and CDR3 were assigned using IMGT germline references. Reads were filtered out if the reads had weak V/J assignments (E-value above 1e-6), no CDR3, stop codons, out-of-frame junctions, or ambiguous translated residues. V3J clonotypes were defined as sequences sharing the same inferred V gene, J gene, and CDR3 amino acid sequence. Percentage overlap between repertoires was calculated by dividing the number of shared unique clonotypes by the size of the smaller repertoire. Repertoire richness was assessed with RTK rarefaction, the Chao1 estimator, and Recon v2.1 estimates of unobserved clonotypes. Generation probabilities were computed with OLGA for all TCRbeta clonotypes obtained by the gDNA method from a handful of donors. TCRdb carries this immuneACCESS record with in-frame sequences only. Its versions omit some clonotypes, under half of them owing to an unresolved V gene in the studies checked, with the rest unexplained. For V, J and clone size, that table is used; D and trimming come from the DNA. The sample contains some 2,000,000 clones, about 94% of them found a single time. The top ten constitute around 1.1% of the sample.

CD8 naive samples were CD45RO-negative cells positively selected for CCR7, giving a CD45RA+CCR7+ population that excluded TemRA cells. The donors were healthy, HIV-negative adults with no recently reported acute infections or vaccinations. All donors were Caucasian adults living in Nashville, Tennessee, USA. After blood collection by leukapheresis, PBMCs were isolated using Ficoll-Histopaque density gradient centrifugation and then cryopreserved in the vapor phase of liquid nitrogen. Purity and quantity of every magnetically sorted T cell population were checked by analytical flow cytometry. Each sorted fraction had its genomic DNA isolated and then quantified by UV absorbance on a Nanodrop 2000c.

The sample consisted of naive CD8+ T cells sorted from blood. The intended sense of this specimen's cell subset or site label: CD45RA+CCR7+. This clonotype was obtained from a man younger than 35 in good health. The chain joins TRBV27 to TRBJ1-1; 7 nucleotides in the junction match TRBD1. The CDR3 corresponds to CASSLRGGWTEAFF. The DNA sequence is given as TGTGCCAGCAGCCTCAGGGGGGGCTGGACTGAAGCTTTCTTT.